The 23 T cell receptor beta chains in this list originate from one sample, sequenced in a study of OX40 agonist ivuxolimab in advanced cancers. The repertoire was sequenced with immunoSEQ multiplex PCR; TCRdb's copy has only in-frame clones and lacks some. The repertoire holds approximately 50,000 clones, 85% to 90% seen once, with approximately 0.8% in the top ten. The source material was CD4+ or CD8+ T cells sorted from blood, sampled in a trial of the OX40 agonist ivuxolimab. Source of these receptors: an adult with an advanced solid tumor such as melanoma, head and neck, liver or kidney cancer.

CDR3 sequence (DNA): TGCGCCAGCAAAGGGACAGGGGATCGGCCTAGGGTGAACGAGCAGTACTTC. This codes for CASKGTGDRPRVNEQYF. The chain links TRBV10-1 to TRBJ2-7; 10 nucleotides agree with TRBD1. V was pared by 7 bases and J by 5 bases, with 17 bases of the junction left unmatched. The germline V gene encodes CDR1 WNHNN and CDR2 SYGVQD (reference sequence). The length of the CDR3 is 17 residues.

The rearrangement joins TRBV10-1 to TRBJ1-5, with a tentative D call TRBD1 (5 bases). V dropped 6 bases and J dropped 7 bases, with 13 bases sitting between them. Germline V gene data show CDR1 as WNHNN and CDR2 as SYGVQD (reference sequence). The CDR3 has 13 amino acids. The CDR3 loop reads CASRLQGLQPQHF. CDR3 bases: TGCGCCAGCAGACTGCAGGGTTTGCAGCCCCAGCATTTT.

V gene TRBV10-2 combines with J gene TRBJ1-2; D is ambiguous. Trimming pared 2 bases from V and 0 bases from J, leaving 10 bases between. The CDR3 has 15 residues. Germline assignment: CDR1 WSHSY and CDR2 SAAADI. This CDR3 reads CASSEPSPTNYGYTF. In DNA, the CDR3 is TGCGCCAGCAGTGAGCCCAGCCCTACTAACTATGGCTACACCTTC.

As for this clone: The sample has other DNA sequences that encode this CDR3 too. The rearrangement uses TRBV5-1 and TRBJ2-3, with 7 bases lining up with TRBD1. The germline CDR1 and CDR2 sequences are SGHRS and YFSETQ. The CDR3 runs to 15 residues. The ends lost 0 bases at V and 3 bases at J; junction bases unmatched: 4. The DNA of the CDR3 is TGCGCCAGCAGCTTGGGTGGGACAGATACAGATACGCAGTATTTT. Amino acid sequence: CASSLGGTDTDTQYF.

The V gene is TRBV4-3, the J gene TRBJ1-5; no definite D call. Germline V lookup: CDR1 LGHNA, CDR2 YSLEER. The CDR3 contains 15 residues. V shed 0 bases and J shed 0 bases, with 6 bases lying between them. The CDR3 region is CASSQEWNSNQPQHF. The CDR3 DNA reads as TGCGCCAGCAGCCAAGAATGGAATAGCAATCAGCCCCAGCATTTT.

The chain combines TRBV7-6 with TRBJ2-1, with D possibly being TRBD1 (5 bases). Germline CDR1 SGHVS, CDR2 FNYEAQ. This CDR3 has 17 residues. Trimming stripped 2 bases from V and 2 bases from J, with 16 bases between. The CDR3 protein is CASSLLRQGPPYNEQFF. CDR3 sequence (DNA): TGTGCCAGCAGCTTACTTAGGCAGGGCCCTCCCTACAATGAGCAGTTCTTC.

This chain connects TRBV4-1 to TRBJ1-2, with 8 positions matching TRBD1. Trimming cost V 3 bases and J 1 base; bases outside gene matches: 7. Germline V CDR1 and CDR2: MGHRA, YSYEKL. The CDR3 spans 16 residues. CDR3 loop: CASSQAGQALNYGYTF. The CDR3 bases are TGCGCCAGCAGCCAGGCGGGACAGGCCCTTAACTATGGCTACACCTTC.

This clone was observed once. The chain links TRBV6-5 to TRBJ1-1; D remains ambiguous. The ends were cut back, 6 bases at V and 2 bases at J, with 10 bases in the middle. Germline V gene lookup returns CDR1 MNHEY and CDR2 SVGAGI. This CDR3 region has 13 residues. DNA of the CDR3: TGTGCCAGCAGGCCGCGGGGAAACACTGAAGCTTTCTTT. This codes for CASRPRGNTEAFF.

This clone appeared a few times. As DNA, the CDR3 is TGTGCCAGCAGCTCCTCGGGGACAGGTATTTCACCCCTCCACTTT. This codes for CASSSSGTGISPLHF. The V and J genes are TRBV7-2 and TRBJ1-6; 8 nucleotides agree with TRBD1. The germline gives CDR1 SGHTA, CDR2 FQGNSA. V lost 4 bases, J lost 9 bases, and 8 bases stayed unmatched. This CDR3 region has 15 residues.

This clone was detected only once. The chain uses TRBV19 and TRBJ2-3; tentative D call: TRBD1 (6 bases). V was shortened by 5 bases and J by 2 bases, with 17 bases between the two germline ends. Germline CDR1 and CDR2: LNHDA and SQIVND (reference sequence). The CDR3 has 16 residues. The CDR3, as DNA: TGTGCCAGTAGTCCGTCCCGGGACACTCTCACAGATACGCAGTATTTT. It is translated as CASSPSRDTLTDTQYF.

This sequence joins TRBV6-5 and TRBJ2-5; a possible D gene is TRBD1 (6 bases). Trimming removed 6 bases at V and 7 bases at J, with 15 bases between. The V gene's germline CDR1 is MNHEY and CDR2 SVGAGI. CDR3 length equals 13 residues. Here the CDR3 reads CASRDRRHSTQYF. In nucleotides, the CDR3 is TGTGCCAGCAGAGACAGGCGGCATTCGACCCAGTACTTC.

The gene calls are TRBV18 and TRBJ1-4; 7 bases agree with TRBD1. The CDR3 extends over 16 amino acids. Per the germline V gene, CDR1 is KGHSH and CDR2 is LQKENI. V shed 3 bases, J shed 3 bases, and the junction held 7 bases outside the gene matches. The chain's CDR3 is CASSPIPGQPNEKLFF. CDR3 nucleotide sequence: TGTGCCAGCTCACCCATACCGGGACAGCCTAATGAAAAACTGTTTTTT. The full variable domain, in which reference TRBV18 and TRBJ1-4 provide the parts outside the CDR3, is NAGVMQNPRHLVRRRGQEARLRCSPMKGHSHVYWYRQLPEEGLKFMVYLQKENIIDESGMPKERFSAEFPKEGPSILRIQQVVRGDSAAYFCASSPIPGQPNEKLFFGSGTQLSVL.

This clone was recorded only once. The genes are TRBV28 and TRBJ1-6; D is uncertain. CDR3 length: 14 residues. Germline V gene lookup returns CDR1 MDHEN and CDR2 SYDVKM. With 2 bases removed from V and 7 bases from J, the gap between germline ends came to 9 bases. This chain's CDR3 is CASSLGAENSPLHF. The CDR3 DNA sequence: TGTGCCAGCAGTTTAGGCGCAGAAAATTCACCCCTCCACTTT.

V usage is TRBV9 and J usage is TRBJ2-2, with D perhaps matching TRBD2 (5 bases). Germline CDR1 and CDR2: SGDLS and YYNGEE. The CDR3 totals 17 residues. The V and J ends lost 6 bases and 7 bases respectively, with 25 bases between them. The CDR3 nucleotides are TGTGCCAGCACCCCTTATGGCTTGTCACCCGCGGGCGGGGAGCTGTTTTTT. It specifies CASTPYGLSPAGGELFF.

This chain joins TRBV7-9 and TRBJ2-1; D unclear. This CDR3 is built from 13 residues. Per germline, CDR1 SEHNR and CDR2 FQNEAQ (reference sequence). The V end lost 2 bases, the J end lost 6 bases, and 8 bases lay between the germline ends. CDR3 nucleotides: TGTGCCAGCAGCTTATACAGCCCCAATGAGCAGTTCTTC. This translates into CASSLYSPNEQFF. The full variable domain, its missing parts supplied by reference TRBV7-9 and TRBJ2-1, is DTGVSQNPRHKITKRGQNVTFRCDPISEHNRLYWYRQTLGQGPEFLTYFQNEAQLEKSRLLSDRFSAERPKGSFSTLEIQRTEQGDSAMYLCASSLYSPNEQFFGPGTRLTVL.

J is TRBJ1-5 and V is TRBV9; no firm D call. V was clipped by 0 bases and J by 6 bases, with 10 bases between them. The CDR3 covers 14 residues. The germline V gene has CDR1 SGDLS and CDR2 YYNGEE. The CDR3 coding sequence is TGTGCCAGCAGCGTAGGAACGGGTGCTCAGCCCCAGCATTTT. Protein: CASSVGTGAQPQHF.

The chain is built from TRBV7-3 and TRBJ2-2; 10 bases align to TRBD2. The CDR3 sequence is 16 residues long. The ends lost 6 bases at V and 2 bases at J; junction bases unmatched: 6. In germline, CDR1 is SGHTA, CDR2 FQGTGA. The CDR3, as DNA: TGTGCCAGCAGGTCGAGCGGGAGGGGTAACACCGGGGAGCTGTTTTTT. It specifies CASRSSGRGNTGELFF.

This rearrangement joins TRBV7-2 to TRBJ2-1; tentative D call: TRBD2 (6 bases). Germline CDR1 reads SGHTA; CDR2 reads FQGNSA. V lost 4 bases, J lost 9 bases, and 10 bases lay in between. The CDR3 runs to 12 residues. CDR3 residues: CASSSPGVEQFF. Written as DNA, the CDR3 is TGTGCCAGCAGCTCCCCGGGGGTTGAGCAGTTCTTC.

Relative to its sample, this clone is medium-sized. The chain recombines TRBV18 with TRBJ1-3; 7 bases fit TRBD1. V shed 3 bases and J 2 bases; nucleotides not matched to a gene: 1. The germline gives CDR1 KGHSH, CDR2 LQKENI. The CDR3 length is 14 residues. CDR3 sequence: CASSPQGAGNTIYF. For the CDR3, the DNA is TGTGCCAGCTCACCCCAGGGGGCTGGAAACACCATATATTTT.

The rearrangement uses TRBV30 and TRBJ2-7; 12 bases line up with TRBD2. The ends lost 0 bases at V and 2 bases at J; junction bases unmatched: 8. The CDR3 runs 17 residues. Germline values: CDR1 GTSNPN, CDR2 SVGIG (reference sequence). CDR3: CAWSVDTSGRIPYEQYF. The DNA of the CDR3 is TGTGCCTGGAGTGTAGATACTAGCGGGAGGATTCCCTACGAGCAGTACTTC.

The chain employs TRBV6-1 and TRBJ1-5; TRBD1 aligns across 7 bases. This CDR3 contains 15 residues. From germline, CDR1 is MNHNS and CDR2 SASEGT. With V trimmed by 4 bases and J by 0 bases, 3 bases remained unmatched. CDR3 amino acids: CASSVTGASNQPQHF. The CDR3 bases are TGTGCCAGCAGTGTTACAGGGGCTAGCAATCAGCCCCAGCATTTT.

The chain is built from TRBV5-4 and TRBJ2-3, with TRBD2 identical over 8 bases. Germline CDR1 reads SGHNT; CDR2 reads YYREEE (reference sequence). There are 17 residues in the CDR3. The trim removed 4 bases at V and 1 base at J, leaving 11 bases unmatched. CDR3 bases: TGTGCCAGCAGCGAACCCTTTTCGGGGGGGCGCACAGATACGCAGTATTTT. Translation: CASSEPFSGGRTDTQYF.

This chain uses TRBV11-2 with TRBJ2-3; 12 nucleotides line up with TRBD2. V dropped 1 base and J dropped 6; count of bases not matched to a gene: 8. The germline CDR1 and CDR2 sequences are SGHAT and FQNNGV. The CDR3 contains 17 residues. The CDR3 DNA is TGTGCCAGCAGCTTAGTACTAGCGGGGGGCCCAATGGATACGCAGTATTTT. Translation: CASSLVLAGGPMDTQYF.